The next 5 T cell receptor beta chains were all read from a single sample in a study of cytomegalovirus exposure and HLA in healthy donors. Researchers ran the PCR with 60 Vbeta and 13 Jbeta primers. Sequencing was performed with immunoSEQ multiplex PCR; in TCRdb, only in-frame clones are kept and a portion is missing. This sample carries 150,000 to 200,000 clones, 80% of them seen once, and the ten largest clones take around 6.5%. The sequencing sample was made of PBMCs. These receptors were obtained from a male donor in good health and CMV-seropositive.

CDR3 residues: CASRRGQGGNEQFF. The CDR3 coding sequence is TGTGCCAGCAGACGCGGACAGGGTGGGAATGAGCAGTTCTTC. The rearrangement links TRBV28 to TRBJ2-1, with 8 bases that match TRBD1. The V gene's germline CDR1 is MDHEN and CDR2 SYDVKM. This CDR3 is built from 14 residues. V was pared by 6 bases and J by 7 bases, with 8 bases of the junction left unmatched.

The CDR3 protein is CASSGQPNYGYTF. As DNA, the CDR3 is TGTGCCAGCAGCGGACAGCCTAACTATGGCTACACCTTC. The rearrangement uses TRBV27 and TRBJ1-2, with D perhaps matching TRBD1 (6 bases). Trimming cost V 6 bases and J 0 bases, with 8 bases left between them. Germline CDR1 is MNHEY and CDR2 is SMNVEV (reference sequence). The CDR3 is made up of 13 amino acids.

As concerns this clone: The germline gene is not matched at one end of the junction; a read error may be the cause. This sample includes further DNA sequences coding for the same CDR3. The chain employs TRBV5-4 and TRBJ2-1, with TRBD2 matching over 14 bases. The CDR3 consists of 15 residues. CDR1 is SGHNT and CDR2 is YYREEE in the germline V gene (reference sequence). The CDR3 nucleotides read TGTGCCAGTAGCTTGATGGGGACTAGCGGGAGAGGGGAGTTCTTC. The encoded protein is CASSLMGTSGRGEFF. Full variable domain (rest looked up from reference TRBV5-4 and TRBJ2-1): ETGVTQSPTHLIKTRGQQVTLRCSSQSGHNTVSWYQQALGQGPQFIFQYYREEENGRGNFPPRFSGLQFPNYSSELNVNALELDDSALYLCASSLMGTSGRGEFFGPGTRLTVL.

The CDR3 loop is CASSSFPLTGTNTEAFF. CDR3 in DNA: TGCGCCAGCAGCTCCTTCCCGCTGACAGGGACGAACACTGAAGCTTTCTTT. The chain is built from TRBV5-1 and TRBJ1-1; 7 positions match TRBD1. V lost 3 bases to trimming and J lost 1 base; unmatched junction nucleotides: 12. Germline values: CDR1 SGHRS, CDR2 YFSETQ. The CDR3 runs 17 residues.

The rearrangement joins TRBV5-1 to TRBJ2-1, with a possible D match to TRBD1 (5 bases). The CDR3 is made up of 18 amino acids. Germline values: CDR1 SGHRS, CDR2 YFSETQ. The V and J ends lost 3 bases and 5 bases respectively, with 24 bases between them. The CDR3 bases are TGCGCCAGCAGCTCCCGGGCAGGTCAGGGCCTCGCCCACAATGAGCAGTTCTTC. Its translation: CASSSRAGQGLAHNEQFF.